These T cell receptor beta chains were read from a single sample in a study of blood T cell repertoires in COVID-19. Here immunoSEQ multiplex PCR was the method, and the copy in TCRdb shows in-frame clones only, minus some. Among approximately 80,000 clones, roughly 88% were seen once, and the ten largest hold around 40%. The specimen sequenced was peripheral blood. The source is a human donor in a cohort sampled during active COVID-19. Each CDR3 is given with its conserved first and last residue. The order of the fields is CDR3 length, V gene, D gene, clone size, J gene, CDR3 protein, CDR3 DNA. D genes are given only for firm matches. Rows may omit the clone size; those that give it use once, few, many or a size class.

>16|TRBV7-9|TRBD1|-|TRBJ1-5
CASSLTRQGWDQPQHF
TGTGCCAGCAGCTTAACAAGACAGGGCTGGGATCAGCCCCAGCATTTT
>15|TRBV7-2|TRBD2|-|TRBJ2-5
CASSSQAGGLETQYF
TGTGCCAGCAGCTCCCAGGCGGGGGGGTTGGAGACCCAGTACTTC
>13|TRBV5-1|-|once|TRBJ1-1
CASSLAAGTEAFF
TGCGCCAGCAGCTTGGCGGCGGGGACTGAAGCTTTCTTT
>17|TRBV28|-|-|TRBJ2-3
CASSGNIAGASTDTQYF
TGTGCCAGCAGTGGAAATATCGCGGGGGCTAGCACAGATACGCAGTATTTT
>13|TRBV7-2|TRBD1|-|TRBJ1-5
CASSFTGVQPQHF
TGTGCCAGCAGCTTTACAGGGGTCCAGCCCCAGCATTTT
>15|TRBV12-5|TRBD1|-|TRBJ2-7
CASALQQGAPYEQYF
TGTGCTAGTGCCCTGCAACAGGGGGCTCCATACGAGCAGTACTTC
>15|TRBV3-1/TRBV3-2|TRBD1|-|TRBJ1-6
CASSQEDRAGSPLHF
TGTGCCAGCAGCCAAGAAGACAGGGCAGGGTCACCCCTCCACTTT
>16|TRBV4-2|TRBD2|-|TRBJ2-7
CASSRQMEAGGREQYF
TGTGCCAGCAGCCGACAGATGGAAGCGGGGGGGCGCGAGCAGTACTTC
>17|TRBV27|TRBD1|-|TRBJ1-5
CASSLPRQGKGNQPQHF
TGTGCCAGCAGTTTACCCCGACAGGGAAAGGGCAATCAGCCCCAGCATTTT
>15|TRBV4-3|-|-|TRBJ2-7
CASSQDDSSGGEQYF
TGCGCCAGCAGCCAAGATGATTCCTCTGGCGGAGAGCAGTACTTC
>14|TRBV7-3|TRBD2|once|TRBJ2-2
CASMVASGTGELFF
TGTGCCAGCATGGTTGCTAGCGGGACCGGGGAGCTGTTTTTT
>17|TRBV7-2|TRBD1|-|TRBJ1-1
CASSLELTGRFSTEAFF
TGTGCCAGCAGCTTAGAGCTGACAGGGCGGTTTTCCACTGAAGCTTTCTTT
>15|TRBV5-6|-|-|TRBJ1-6
CASSLVPGVSSPLHF
TGTGCCAGCAGCTTGGTCCCCGGGGTGAGTTCACCCCTCCACTTT
>15|TRBV30|-|-|TRBJ1-1
CAWSVLTSLNTEAFF
TGTGCCTGGAGTGTACTAACAAGTTTGAACACTGAAGCTTTCTTT
>16|TRBV6-2/TRBV6-3|TRBD2|-|TRBJ2-5
CASSPGTSGIQETQYF
TGTGCCAGCAGTCCCGGGACTAGCGGGATACAAGAGACCCAGTACTTC
>18|TRBV7-2|TRBD2|once|TRBJ2-1
CASSRLKTSGALRYEQFF
TGTGCCAGCAGCCGCTTAAAAACTAGCGGGGCCCTGCGCTATGAGCAGTTCTTC
>21|TRBV27|TRBD2|once|TRBJ2-1
CASSLAGPLFRGSDPYNEQFF
TGTGCCAGCAGTCTCGCGGGCCCCCTTTTTCGCGGGAGCGATCCTTACAATGAGCAGTTCTTC
>16|TRBV9|TRBD1|-|TRBJ1-6
CASSVGTGGYNSPLHF
TGTGCCAGCAGCGTAGGGACAGGGGGATATAATTCACCCCTCCACTTT
>17|TRBV6-1|-|-|TRBJ1-2
CASSESSGASGSYGYTF
TGTGCCAGCAGTGAATCGAGTGGAGCATCGGGTAGCTATGGCTACACCTTC
>14|TRBV5-1|-|-|TRBJ2-3
CASSLGGVGDTQYF
TGCGCCAGCAGCTTGGGCGGGGTTGGAGATACGCAGTATTTT
>15|TRBV24-1|-|-|TRBJ2-1
CATSGRLASVNEQFF
TGTGCCACCAGTGGCCGGCTAGCGTCCGTCAATGAGCAGTTCTTC
>15|TRBV9|-|-|TRBJ1-4
CASSARRDANEKLFF
TGTGCCAGCAGCGCCAGGCGGGACGCAAATGAAAAACTGTTTTTT
>14|TRBV3-1/TRBV3-2|-|-|TRBJ2-7
CASSYGDSRYEQYF
TGTGCCAGCAGCTACGGAGACAGCAGATACGAGCAGTACTTC
>14|TRBV6-5|TRBD1|many|TRBJ1-1
CASSRGTGNTEAFF
TGTGCCAGCAGCCGTGGGACAGGGAACACTGAAGCTTTCTTT
>14|TRBV5-4|-|-|TRBJ2-3
CASSLATETDTQYF
TGTGCCAGCAGCTTGGCGACAGAAACAGATACGCAGTATTTT
>16|TRBV28|TRBD2|-|TRBJ2-1
CASSFSSLAGSGEQFF
TGTGCCAGCAGTTTCAGCAGCCTAGCGGGATCGGGTGAGCAGTTCTTC
>15|TRBV7-2|TRBD1|-|TRBJ1-4
CASSPGQALGEKLFF
TGTGCCAGCAGCCCAGGACAGGCCCTCGGTGAAAAACTGTTTTTT
>15|TRBV5-4|-|-|TRBJ2-2
CASSLNRRNTGELFF
TGTGCCAGCAGCTTGAACAGAAGGAACACCGGGGAGCTGTTTTTT
>15|TRBV5-1|-|-|TRBJ1-2
CASSSGGGSVDGYTF
TGCGCCAGCAGCTCGGGGGGTGGTAGTGTGGATGGCTACACCTTC